This record looks at one T cell receptor beta chain sequence and its context. This specimen comes from a study of blood T cell repertoires in COVID-19. Across the whole study: Specimens from acute and convalescent COVID-19 originated in the United States, Italy and Spain. Sample material is recorded as cDNA or gDNA derived from T cells, B-cell-depleted T cells, or PBMCs.

The junction had 6 bases not matched to a gene; V was cut back by 8 bases and J by 0 bases. CDR3 length: 14 residues. Looked up from germline, CDR1 is LGHDT and CDR2 is YNNKEL (reference sequence). Source study methods: Reference gene primer amplification gave estimated nucleated cell counts. Assay used: immunoSEQ multiplex PCR; TCRdb lists only in-frame clones, some missing. The V and J calls and clone size were taken over from that table, and D and trimming were inferred from the DNA. The profile shows under 250,000 clones, just under 85% of them singletons. Sequenced sample: peripheral blood. The clonotype was recovered from a man in his fifties or sixties with acute or convalescent COVID-19. The V call is TRBV3-1 (or the pseudogene TRBV3-2), the J call TRBJ1-1; TRBD1 agrees at 7 bases. The CDR3 here is CASGRTGLNTEAFF. The CDR3 DNA sequence: TGTGCCAGCGGGAGGACAGGCCTGAACACTGAAGCTTTCTTT.